This T cell receptor beta chain came from a study of blood T cell repertoires in COVID-19. Study background: Samples taken during acute and convalescent COVID-19 were collected in the United States, Italy and Spain. T cells, B-cell-depleted T cells, or PBMCs provided the cDNA or gDNA that served as material.

This clone was observed a handful of times. In the authors' workflow: Reference gene primer amplification in the assay estimated nucleated cell counts. Clones were sequenced by immunoSEQ multiplex PCR, and TCRdb holds only the in-frame ones, with some missing. The DNA was the basis for D and trimming; V, J and clone size are from that table. Among approximately 140,000 clones, 70% to 90% were seen once, and the ten largest hold around 26%. V dropped 0 bases and J dropped 10 bases, with 13 bases sitting between them. In germline, CDR1 is SGHDN, CDR2 FVKESK. The CDR3 totals 15 residues. The sequencing sample was made of peripheral blood. The V and J genes are TRBV14 and TRBJ1-6; maybe TRBD1 (5 bases). This receptor was obtained from a human donor in a cohort sampled during active COVID-19. CDR3 DNA sequence: TGTGCCAGCAGCCAAGATCCGGGGGAAGGGTCACCCCTCCACTTT. This gives the protein CASSQDPGEGSPLHF.